A single sample gave rise to the 3 T cell receptor beta chains below, sequenced in a study of regulatory T cells in long-lasting Graves disease. The authors built TCR beta libraries using iRepertoire HTBI primers and Arm-PCR of CDR3 regions. TCRdb used MiXCR to reprocess the multiplex PCR reads, holding one entry per CDR3 protein. The sample holds fewer than 550,000 distinct CDR3 sequences, roughly 21% seen once. Sample time point: persistent/refractory GD, antithyroid drugs over 5 years with positive TRAb. From RNA extracted from PBMCs, the TCR library was made. The starting material was peripheral blood mononuclear cells (PBMCs), obtained when the disease was refractory, from a patient treated with antithyroid drugs. The receptors stem from a female donor with Graves disease.

This clonotype was detected many times. The chain combines TRBV28 with TRBJ1-4; 7 bases are shared with TRBD1. The germline V gene encodes CDR1 MDHEN and CDR2 SYDVKM. V lost 6 bases, J lost 8 bases, and 6 bases stayed unmatched. The length of the CDR3 is 13 residues. DNA of the CDR3: TGTGCCAGCAGGAAACAGGGGAAAGAAAAACTGTTTTTT. Translation gives CASRKQGKEKLFF.

CDR3 in amino acids: CSSGSSYNEQFF. The CDR3 DNA sequence: TGCAGTTCTGGTAGTTCCTACAATGAGCAGTTCTTC. The chain employs TRBV20-1 and TRBJ2-1, with D unresolved. The germline V and J ends were trimmed by 8 bases and 1 base, with 9 bases remaining between them. Germline values: CDR1 DFQATT, CDR2 SNEGSKA (reference sequence). The CDR3 extends over 12 amino acids.

This clonotype has a count of ten or more. The genes are TRBV30 and TRBJ1-2; D not certain. This CDR3 contains 13 residues. V lost 2 bases and J 6 bases, leaving 13 bases between the germline ends. Per the germline V gene, CDR1 is GTSNPN and CDR2 is SVGIG (reference sequence). The chain's CDR3 is CAWSKRDNDGYTF. DNA for the CDR3: TGTGCCTGGAGTAAAAGAGACAATGATGGCTACACCTTC.